This T cell receptor (beta chain) was sequenced in a study of T cells in Graves' hyperthyroidism and ophthalmopathy. The overall study: Peripheral blood specimens were obtained at initial diagnosis, prior to any treatment.

PBMCs were obtained from about 9 ml fresh peripheral blood. This clonotype occurred many times. Antigen specificity is unknown. Researchers took RNA transcripts and amplified the TCR beta CDR3 regions from them. The HTBI set primed first-round TCR CDR3 RT-PCR. TCRdb reprocessed the multiplex PCR reads with MiXCR, giving one entry per CDR3 protein. The profile covers under 350,000 distinct CDR3 sequences, with approximately 14% appearing a single time and 30% to 40% taken by the ten largest. Study results and caveats: Blood also showed most of the thyroid clonotypes that were expanded above 0.001.

J gave up 5 bases and V 1 base, and 4 bases lay outside the gene matches. The CDR3 totals 15 residues. Germline lookup yields CDR1 GTSNPN and CDR2 SVGIG (reference sequence). The receptor's source is a woman in her forties with Graves' ophthalmopathy. This chain connects TRBV30 to TRBJ1-5; the match to TRBD1 covers 11 bases. The sequenced material came from blood. Written as DNA, the CDR3 is TGTGCCTGGAGTGCCGGGACAGGGGGTTATCAGCCCCAGCATTTT. Protein sequence: CAWSAGTGGYQPQHF.